One and the same sample provided the 7 T cell receptor beta chains below, sequenced in a study of cytomegalovirus exposure and HLA in healthy donors. 13 Jbeta primers and 60 Vbeta primers were used for the PCR. Profiled with immunoSEQ multiplex PCR; TCRdb holds only in-frame clones, not every one. The table lists around 150,000 clones, 79% of them singletons. Material for sequencing was PBMCs. The receptors originated from a man in his forties or fifties in good health and CMV-seropositive.

The rearrangement links TRBV5-4 to TRBJ2-3; 7 bases are shared with TRBD2. The germline gives CDR1 SGHNT, CDR2 YYREEE (reference sequence). V was pared by 3 bases and J by 3 bases, with 4 bases of the junction left unmatched. The CDR3 has 14 residues. Written as DNA, the CDR3 is TGTGCCAGCAGCTATAAAGCGGGAACAGATACGCAGTATTTT. It codes for CASSYKAGTDTQYF.

This chain joins TRBV27 and TRBJ2-7; 9 nucleotides match TRBD2. There are 15 residues in the CDR3. CDR1 is MNHEY, CDR2 SMNVEV, per germline (reference sequence). V dropped 2 bases and J dropped 4; count of bases not matched to a gene: 6. DNA for the CDR3: TGTGCCAGCAGTTTAACGACTAGCGGAGCTTACGAGCAGTACTTC. It specifies CASSLTTSGAYEQYF.

This clone was seen once. The chain employs TRBV6-5 and TRBJ2-1, with 7 bases fitting TRBD2. V gave up 2 bases and J gave up 8 bases; unmatched junction bases: 9. Germline V gene data show CDR1 as MNHEY and CDR2 as SVGAGI. This CDR3 spans 15 amino acids. The CDR3 spells CASSYRRGSGYEQFF. CDR3 coding DNA: TGTGCCAGCAGTTACCGGCGCGGGAGTGGTTATGAGCAGTTCTTC.

The V and J genes are TRBV28 and TRBJ2-7, with 9 bases that match TRBD2. The CDR3 extends over 14 amino acids. CDR1 and CDR2 from the germline V gene are MDHEN and SYDVKM. V trimming: 5 bases; J trimming: 6 bases; junction bases outside the gene matches: 8. The DNA for the CDR3 is TGTGCCAGCAGTGGGACTAGCTTTATCTCCGAGCAGTACTTC. Translated, it gives CASSGTSFISEQYF.

The V gene is TRBV4-2, the J gene TRBJ2-4; 7 nucleotides line up with TRBD2. The CDR3 sequence is 17 residues long. V was clipped by 0 bases and J by 4 bases; unmatched bases: 9. The V gene's germline CDR1 is LGHNA and CDR2 YNFKEQ. The CDR3 sequence: CASSQETREGLKNIQYF. DNA for the CDR3: TGTGCCAGCAGCCAAGAGACGAGGGAGGGCCTGAAAAACATTCAGTACTTC.

The CDR3 sequence: CASSRDRGYGYTF. The DNA for the CDR3 is TGCGCCAGCAGCCGGGACAGGGGATATGGCTACACCTTC. V is TRBV4-1 and J is TRBJ1-2; 10 nucleotides match TRBD1. The CDR3 runs 13 residues. Germline-derived CDR1 and CDR2 are MGHRA and YSYEKL. Losses at the gene ends were 4 bases for V and 5 bases for J; bases not matched to a gene: 1.

The chain is built from TRBV4-1 and TRBJ2-7, with D possibly TRBD1 on 6 matching bases. Germline V gene data show CDR1 as MGHRA and CDR2 as YSYEKL. This CDR3 contains 14 residues. V gave up 7 bases and J gave up 1 base, with 14 bases separating them. The CDR3 DNA sequence: TGCGCCAGCAACCGGAACAGGGTTTCCTACGAGCAGTACTTC. Its translation: CASNRNRVSYEQYF.